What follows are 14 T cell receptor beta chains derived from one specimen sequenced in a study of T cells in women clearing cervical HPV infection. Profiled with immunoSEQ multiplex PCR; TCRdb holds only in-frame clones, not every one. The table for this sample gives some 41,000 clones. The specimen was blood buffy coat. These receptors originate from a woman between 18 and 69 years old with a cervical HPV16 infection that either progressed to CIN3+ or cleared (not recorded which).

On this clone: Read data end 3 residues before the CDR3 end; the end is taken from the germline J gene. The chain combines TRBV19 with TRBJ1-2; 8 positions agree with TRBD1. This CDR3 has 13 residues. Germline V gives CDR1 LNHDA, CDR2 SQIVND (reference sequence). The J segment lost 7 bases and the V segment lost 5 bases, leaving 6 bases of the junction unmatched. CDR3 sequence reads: CASSAGTGLGYTF. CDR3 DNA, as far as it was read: TGTGCCAGTAGTGCCGGGACAGGCCTTGGC.

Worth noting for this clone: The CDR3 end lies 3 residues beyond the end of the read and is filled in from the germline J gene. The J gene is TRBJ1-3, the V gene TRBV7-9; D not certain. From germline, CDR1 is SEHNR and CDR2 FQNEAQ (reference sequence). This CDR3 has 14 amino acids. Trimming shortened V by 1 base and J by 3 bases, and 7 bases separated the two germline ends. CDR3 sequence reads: CASSLEGFGNTIYF. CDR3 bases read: TGTGCCAGCAGCTTAGAAGGTTTTGGAAACACC.

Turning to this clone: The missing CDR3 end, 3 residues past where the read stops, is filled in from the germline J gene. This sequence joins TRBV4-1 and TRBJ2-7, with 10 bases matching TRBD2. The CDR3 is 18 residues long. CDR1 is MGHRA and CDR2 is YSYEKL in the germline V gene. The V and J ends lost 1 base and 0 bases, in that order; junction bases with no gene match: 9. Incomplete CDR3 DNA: TGCGCCAGCAGCCAAGTCGGACTAGCGGTCCAAAACTCCTACGAG. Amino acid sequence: CASSQVGLAVQNSYE. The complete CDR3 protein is CASSQVGLAVQNSYEQYF.

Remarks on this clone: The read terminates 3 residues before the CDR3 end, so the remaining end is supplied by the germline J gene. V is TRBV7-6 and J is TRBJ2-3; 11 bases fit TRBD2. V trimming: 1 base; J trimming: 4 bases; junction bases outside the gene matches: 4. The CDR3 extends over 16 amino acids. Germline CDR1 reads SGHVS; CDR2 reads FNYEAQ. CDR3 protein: CASSLVLAGDPDTQYF. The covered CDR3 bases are TGTGCCAGCAGCTTAGTACTAGCGGGGGACCCAGATACG.

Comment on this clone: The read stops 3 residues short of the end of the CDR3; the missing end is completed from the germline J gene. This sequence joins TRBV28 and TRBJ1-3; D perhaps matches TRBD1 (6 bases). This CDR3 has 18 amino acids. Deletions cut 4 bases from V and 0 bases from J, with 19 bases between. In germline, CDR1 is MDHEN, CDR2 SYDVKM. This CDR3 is CASSSTPGGGPSGNTIYF. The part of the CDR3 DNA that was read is TGTGCCAGCAGTTCTACCCCCGGGGGGGGCCCCTCTGGAAACACC. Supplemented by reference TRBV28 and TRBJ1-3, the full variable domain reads DVKVTQSSRYLVKRTGEKVFLECVQDMDHENMFWYRQDPGLGLRLIYFSYDVKMKEKGDIPEGYSVSREKKERFSLILESASTNQTSMYLCASSSTPGGGPSGNTIYFGEGSWLTVV.

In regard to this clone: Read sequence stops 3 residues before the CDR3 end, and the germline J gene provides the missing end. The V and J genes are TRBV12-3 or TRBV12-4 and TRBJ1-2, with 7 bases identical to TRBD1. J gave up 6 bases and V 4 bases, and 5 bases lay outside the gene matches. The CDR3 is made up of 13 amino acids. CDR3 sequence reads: CASSSGTDHGYTF. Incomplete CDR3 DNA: TGTGCCAGCAGTTCTGGGACAGACCATGGC.

CDR3 bases read: TGCGCCAGCAGCACGGACAGGGCGGCGGGAAACACC. It codes for CASSTDRAAGNT. The entire CDR3 protein reads CASSTDRAAGNTIYF. V and J are TRBV5-1 and TRBJ1-3; 8 bases agree with TRBD1. The CDR3 is cut off 3 residues early in the read; its end comes from the germline J gene. The CDR3 consists of 15 residues. Germline assignment: CDR1 SGHRS and CDR2 YFSETQ. V shed 4 bases, J shed 4 bases, and the junction held 7 bases outside the gene matches.

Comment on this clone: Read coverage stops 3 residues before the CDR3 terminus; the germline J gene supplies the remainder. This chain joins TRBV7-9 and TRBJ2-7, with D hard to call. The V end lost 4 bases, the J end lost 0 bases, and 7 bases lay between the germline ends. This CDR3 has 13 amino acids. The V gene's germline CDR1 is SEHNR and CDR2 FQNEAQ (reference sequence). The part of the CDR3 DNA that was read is TGTGCCAGCAGCTCCGTTCCCTCCTACGAG. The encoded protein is CASSSVPSYE. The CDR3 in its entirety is CASSSVPSYEQYF.

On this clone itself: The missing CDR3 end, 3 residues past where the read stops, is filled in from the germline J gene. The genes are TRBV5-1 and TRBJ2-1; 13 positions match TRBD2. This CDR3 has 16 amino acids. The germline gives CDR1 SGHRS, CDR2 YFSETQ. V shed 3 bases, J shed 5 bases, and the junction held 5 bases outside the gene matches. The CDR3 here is CASSSRTSGSNNEQFF. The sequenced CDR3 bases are TGCGCCAGCAGCTCCAGGACTAGCGGGAGCAACAATGAG.

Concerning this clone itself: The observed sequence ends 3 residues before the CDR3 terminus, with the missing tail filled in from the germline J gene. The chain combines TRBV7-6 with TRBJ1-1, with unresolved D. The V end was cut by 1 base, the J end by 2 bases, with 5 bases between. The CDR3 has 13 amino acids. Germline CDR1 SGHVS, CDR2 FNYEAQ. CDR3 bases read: TGTGCCAGCAGCTTAGAACAAAACACTGAA. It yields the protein CASSLEQNTE. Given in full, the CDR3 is CASSLEQNTEAFF. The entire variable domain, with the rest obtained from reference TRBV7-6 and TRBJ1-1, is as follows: GAGVSQSPRYKVTKRGQDVALRCDPISGHVSLYWYRQALGQGPEFLTYFNYEAQQDKSGLPNDRFSAERPEGSISTLTIQRTEQRDSAMYRCASSLEQNTEAFFGQGTRLTVV.

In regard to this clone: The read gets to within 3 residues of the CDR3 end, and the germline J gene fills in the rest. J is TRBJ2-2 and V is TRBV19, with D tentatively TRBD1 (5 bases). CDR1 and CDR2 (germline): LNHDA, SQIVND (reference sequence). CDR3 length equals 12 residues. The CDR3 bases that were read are TGTGCCAGTGTGCAGGGTGGCGAGAAG. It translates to CASVQGGEK. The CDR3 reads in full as CASVQGGEKLFF.

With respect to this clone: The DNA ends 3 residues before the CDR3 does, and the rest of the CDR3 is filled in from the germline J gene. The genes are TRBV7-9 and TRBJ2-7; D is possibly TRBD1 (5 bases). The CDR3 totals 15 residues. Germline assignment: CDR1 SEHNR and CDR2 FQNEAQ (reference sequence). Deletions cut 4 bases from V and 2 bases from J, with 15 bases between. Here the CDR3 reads CASSYDSSLAYEQYF. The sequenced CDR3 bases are TGTGCCAGCAGCTATGACAGTAGTTTAGCCTACGAG.

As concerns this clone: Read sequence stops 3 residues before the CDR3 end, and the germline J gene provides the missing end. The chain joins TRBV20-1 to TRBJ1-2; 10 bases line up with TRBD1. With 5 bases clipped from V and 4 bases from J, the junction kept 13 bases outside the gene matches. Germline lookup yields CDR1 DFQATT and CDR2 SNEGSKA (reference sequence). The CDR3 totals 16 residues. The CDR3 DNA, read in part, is TGCAGTGCTGACATTCCCCCAGGGACAGGGGTCTATGGC. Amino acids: CSADIPPGTGVYG. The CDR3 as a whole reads CSADIPPGTGVYGYTF.

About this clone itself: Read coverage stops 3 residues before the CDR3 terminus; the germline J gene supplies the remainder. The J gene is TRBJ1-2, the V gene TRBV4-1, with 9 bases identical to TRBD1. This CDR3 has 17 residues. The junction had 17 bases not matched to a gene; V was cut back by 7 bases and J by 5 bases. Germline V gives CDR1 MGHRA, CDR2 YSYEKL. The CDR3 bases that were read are TGCGCCAGCATCCCCCGGGGACAGGGAGACACAACTTATGGC. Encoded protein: CASIPRGQGDTTYG. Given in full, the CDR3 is CASIPRGQGDTTYGYTF.